Shown below are 9 T cell receptor beta chains from a single sample sequenced in a study of metastatic and nonmetastatic thyroid tumors. Patients underwent thyroid surgery, and none had received any treatment before it. Using MiXCR, TCRdb reanalyzed the PCR reads. The table shows some 30,000 clones, with approximately 7.4% occurring only once. Source material: blood. These TCRs come from a female donor with papillary thyroid cancer or a benign thyroid nodule (not recorded which). Some clones in this sample may be carry-over from other donors' samples.

The sample holds many counts of this clone. This chain links TRBV28 with TRBJ2-1; TRBD2 agrees at 12 bases. CDR3 length: 17 amino acids. After removal of 5 bases from V and 7 bases from J, the junction contained 12 bases not matched to a gene. Germline V gene lookup returns CDR1 MDHEN and CDR2 SYDVKM. The CDR3 DNA is TGTGCCAGCAGTCTCCTCCCGACTAGCGGGAGTAGGAATGAGCAGTTCTTC. It is translated as CASSLLPTSGSRNEQFF.

This clone was counted at least ten times. This chain uses TRBV6-1 with TRBJ2-7, with D perhaps TRBD2 (6 bases). CDR3 length: 15 residues. The germline gives CDR1 MNHNS, CDR2 SASEGT. Trimming took 7 bases from V and 3 from J, leaving 19 bases between them. CDR3 sequence reads: CASTRLGTDHYEQYF. DNA of the CDR3: TGTGCCAGCACTAGACTGGGGACTGATCACTACGAGCAGTACTTC.

This clone showed up many times. The chain employs TRBV7-2 and TRBJ2-7, with 9 bases identical to TRBD2. V lost 4 bases to trimming and J lost 3 bases; unmatched junction nucleotides: 7. The CDR3 spans 15 residues. CDR1 and CDR2 (germline): SGHTA, FQGNSA. CDR3 in DNA: TGTGCCAGCAGCTCCAATAGCGGGGGAGGCTACGAGCAGTACTTC. Its translation is CASSSNSGGGYEQYF.

The rearrangement links TRBV29-1 to TRBJ2-5, with D possibly TRBD1 on 6 matching bases. The CDR3 loop spans 12 amino acids. Germline V gives CDR1 SQVTM, CDR2 ANQGSEA. V lost 4 bases, J lost 5 bases, and 11 bases lay in between. CDR3 bases: TGCAGCGTTGGCCCCCAGGGGGAGACCCAGTACTTC. As protein: CSVGPQGETQYF.

This clone showed up many times. This chain joins TRBV11-2 and TRBJ2-3; 9 bases line up with TRBD2. The germline V gene has CDR1 SGHAT and CDR2 FQNNGV. Trimming at V came to 5 bases and at J to 5 bases, leaving 11 bases not matched to a gene. This CDR3 region has 16 residues. The CDR3 bases are TGTGCCAGCAGCCGGACTAGCGATAAGGTCGGAGATACGCAGTATTTT. Protein: CASSRTSDKVGDTQYF.

This clone was seen at least ten times. This chain joins TRBV6-1 and TRBJ1-1; D is possibly TRBD1 (6 bases). V shed 3 bases and J shed 3 bases, with 8 bases lying between them. This CDR3 region has 13 residues. Germline V lookup: CDR1 MNHNS, CDR2 SASEGT. The CDR3 reads CASSDNRDTEAFF. The CDR3 nucleotides read TGTGCCAGCAGTGACAACAGGGACACTGAAGCTTTCTTT.

This clone was picked up many times. V is TRBV20-1 and J is TRBJ1-5, with 9 bases matching TRBD1. V gave up 6 bases and J gave up 6 bases; unmatched junction bases: 9. The CDR3 has 14 residues. The germline CDR1 and CDR2 sequences are DFQATT and SNEGSKA (reference sequence). This CDR3 is CSARTGESVQPQHF. The CDR3, as DNA: TGCAGTGCGCGGACAGGGGAGAGTGTTCAGCCCCAGCATTTT.

As to this clone: The junction does not match germline at one end; this may be a read error. This chain uses TRBV20-1 with TRBJ1-6, with D uncertain. The CDR3 is 18 residues long. Germline lookup yields CDR1 DFQATT and CDR2 SNEGSKA (reference sequence). CDR3 protein: CSAREWVMDPWFNSPLHF. In nucleotides, the CDR3 is TGCAGTGCTAGAGAATGGGTCATGGACCCATGGTTCAATTCACCACTCCACTTT.

This clone occurred many times. This specimen includes other DNA sequences encoding the same CDR3. The chain joins TRBV5-1 to TRBJ2-7; the D gene is possibly TRBD1 (6 bases). Trimming took 0 bases from V and 7 from J, leaving 14 bases between them. CDR1 and CDR2 (germline): SGHRS, YFSETQ. The length of the CDR3 is 14 residues. The CDR3 bases are TGCGCCAGCAGCTTGGTACCAGGGGCAAGGGAGCAGTACTTC. Residues: CASSLVPGAREQYF.